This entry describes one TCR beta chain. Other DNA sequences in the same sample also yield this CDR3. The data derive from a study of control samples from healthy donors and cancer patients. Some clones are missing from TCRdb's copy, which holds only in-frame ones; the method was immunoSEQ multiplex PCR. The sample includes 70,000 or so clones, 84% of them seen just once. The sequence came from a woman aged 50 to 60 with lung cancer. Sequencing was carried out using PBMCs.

The CDR3 region is CASSRQGGTEAFF. As DNA, the CDR3 is TGTGCCAGCAGTCGACAGGGAGGCACTGAAGCTTTCTTT. The rearrangement uses TRBV7-9 and TRBJ1-1; the match to TRBD1 covers 7 bases. CDR3 length: 13 residues. Germline V CDR1 and CDR2: SEHNR, FQNEAQ (reference sequence). V dropped 6 bases and J dropped 4; count of bases not matched to a gene: 5.